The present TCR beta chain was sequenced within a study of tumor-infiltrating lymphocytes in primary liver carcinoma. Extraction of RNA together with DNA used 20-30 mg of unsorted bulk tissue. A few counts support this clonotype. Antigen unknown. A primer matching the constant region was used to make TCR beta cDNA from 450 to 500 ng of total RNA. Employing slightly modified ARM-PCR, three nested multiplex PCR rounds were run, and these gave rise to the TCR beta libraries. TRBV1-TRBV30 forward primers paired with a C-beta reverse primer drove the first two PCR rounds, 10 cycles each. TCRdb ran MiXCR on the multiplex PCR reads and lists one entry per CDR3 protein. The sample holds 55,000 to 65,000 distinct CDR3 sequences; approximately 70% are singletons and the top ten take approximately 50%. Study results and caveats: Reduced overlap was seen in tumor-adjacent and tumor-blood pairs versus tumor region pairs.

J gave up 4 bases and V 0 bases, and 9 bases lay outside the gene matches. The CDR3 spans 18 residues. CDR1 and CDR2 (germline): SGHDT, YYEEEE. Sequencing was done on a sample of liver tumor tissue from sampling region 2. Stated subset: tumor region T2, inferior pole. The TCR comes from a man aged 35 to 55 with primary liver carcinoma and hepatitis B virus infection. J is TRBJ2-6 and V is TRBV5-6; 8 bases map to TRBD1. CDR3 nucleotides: TGTGCCAGCAGCTTGGCCCGGACAGGGAAGGCCGGGGCCAACGTCCTGACTTTC. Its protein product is CASSLARTGKAGANVLTF.